This T cell receptor (beta chain) appears in the sequencing data of a study of cytomegalovirus exposure and HLA in healthy donors. A word on this clone: What it binds is not known.

Findings and caveats of the study: The TCR clusters that emerged in the first cohort tended, a later analysis found, to co-occur in the 120 validation repertoires.

Here immunoSEQ multiplex PCR was the method, and the copy in TCRdb shows in-frame clones only, minus some. Counted here are tens of thousands of clones, around 94% occurring once; the ten biggest clones make up approximately 3%. The donors were part of the validation cohort of around 110 subjects. That cohort was separate from the first cohort, which comprised several hundred subjects. Per germline, CDR1 MDHEN and CDR2 SYDVKM. The CDR3 totals 15 residues. The V gene end was trimmed by 4 bases and the J gene end by 1 base; junction bases not matched to a gene: 4. The chain combines TRBV28 with TRBJ2-3; TRBD1 matches 8 bases. The specimen sequenced was PBMCs. The clonotype was recovered from a woman under 30 in good health and CMV-seropositive. The CDR3 reads CASSSTGAGTDTQYF. The DNA of the CDR3 is TGTGCCAGCAGTTCGACAGGGGCCGGCACAGATACGCAGTATTTT.